This entry is about one T cell receptor (beta chain). Its antigen remains unknown. This sample's TCRbeta library carried unique molecular identifier barcodes. A single record per CDR3 protein comes from TCRdb applying MiXCR to the PCR reads. The sample records about 610,000 distinct CDR3 sequences, over 20% being singletons. The sample comes from a study of T-cell reconstitution after alpha-beta-depleted transplantation in children. General study findings and limits: At the one-year point after transplant, T-cell counts and TCRbeta diversity were found to come mostly from T cells that had been newly produced. Certain patients had high TCRbeta diversity at day 60, and it came from recipient T cells and thymic progenitors that survived. Several hundred rapidly expanded clones from non-depleted graft cells reportedly supplied alpha-beta T cells about two months post-transplant.

The sequence was collected from a boy younger than two with Wiskott-Aldrich syndrome, due to receive a stem cell transplant. The sample here was PBMCs, taken before TCRalphabeta/CD19-depleted stem cell transplant.

The CDR3 DNA follows: TGCAGCGTTACACAGGGGGGAGAGACCCAGTACTTC. Its translation: CSVTQGGETQYF. The chain recombines TRBV29-1 with TRBJ2-5, with TRBD1 identical over 8 bases. V was clipped by 5 bases and J by 4 bases; unmatched bases: 3. In germline, CDR1 is SQVTM, CDR2 ANQGSEA. This CDR3 region has 12 residues.